The rows below give T cell receptor beta chains drawn from one sample of a study of blood T cells in healthy people across ages. TCRdb called the 5' RACE reads again in MiXCR, with one record for every CDR3 protein. This sample has fewer than 900,000 distinct CDR3 sequences, with roughly two fifths found just once. The sequencing input was blood. Source of these receptors: a woman between 55 and 75 years old in good health. CDR3s include the opening cysteine and the closing phenylalanine or tryptophan. D genes are given only for firm matches. Clone size is shown for a subset of rows, as once, few, many or a class of expanded clone.

abundance | j_gene | d_gene | v_gene | CDR3nt | CDR3aa
. | TRBJ2-5 | TRBD2 | TRBV13 | TGTGCCAGCAGCTTAGGGTCGCGGGACTACGGGACCCAGTACTTC | CASSLGSRDYGTQYF
. | TRBJ1-6 | . | TRBV6-2/TRBV6-3 | TGTGCCAGCTGCTTCGGACCCCTCGGACGAACCCTCCACTTT | CASCFGPLGRTLHF
many | TRBJ2-7 | TRBD2 | TRBV27 | TGTGCCAGCACGGGACTAGAGTCGTTCCCCCACGAGCAGTACTTC | CASTGLESFPHEQYF
many | TRBJ2-1 | TRBD2 | TRBV14 | TGTGCCAGCAGCTTCTCTAGCGGGGAGGATGAGCAGTTCTTC | CASSFSSGEDEQFF
. | TRBJ2-7 | TRBD2 | TRBV7-2 | TGTGCCAGCAGCTTAAATAGCGGGCTTTCCTACGAGCAGTACTTC | CASSLNSGLSYEQYF
. | TRBJ2-7 | TRBD1 | TRBV6-2/TRBV6-3 | TGTGCCAGCAGTAGAGAGGGGGCAACTGACGAGCAGTACTTC | CASSREGATDEQYF
few | TRBJ1-6 | TRBD1 | TRBV25-1 | TGTGCCAGCAGTGATTCTTCGACAGGGCGGAATTCACCCCTCCACTTT | CASSDSSTGRNSPLHF
. | TRBJ2-5 | . | TRBV20-1 | TGCAGTGCTCAACGGGCCTTCAGGACCGATTTAGGAGAGACCCAGTACTTC | CSAQRAFRTDLGETQYF
many | TRBJ2-3 | TRBD2 | TRBV5-5 | TGTGCCAGCAGTCCCGACGGGAGGGCCACAGATACGCAGTATTTT | CASSPDGRATDTQYF
many | TRBJ2-7 | TRBD1 | TRBV20-1 | TGCAGTGCTAGAGCCGACAGGGGGGAGGGCTACGAGCAGTACTTC | CSARADRGEGYEQYF
. | TRBJ1-4 | . | TRBV12-3/TRBV12-4 | TGTGCCAGCACCTCGACTTGGGAGGCTGAAAAACTGTTTTTT | CASTSTWEAEKLFF
. | TRBJ2-1 | TRBD1 | TRBV28 | TGTGCCAGCAGTTGGGGACAGGGGCAGTTCTTC | CASSWGQGQFF
. | TRBJ1-2 | . | TRBV20-1 | TGCAGTGCTAGAGATTCCCAGAACTTACAGCCCTCCTATGGCTACACCTTC | CSARDSQNLQPSYGYTF
few | TRBJ1-1 | TRBD1 | TRBV6-2/TRBV6-3 | TGTGCCACCGTCCCTGAGGGGGCGATCATGAACACTGAAGCTTTCTTT | CATVPEGAIMNTEAFF
many | TRBJ2-7 | TRBD2 | TRBV7-2 | TGTGCCAGCAGCTCCCGGACTAGCGGGAGACGCCACGAGCAGTACTTC | CASSSRTSGRRHEQYF
few | TRBJ2-3 | TRBD2 | TRBV7-2 | TGTGCCAGCAGCCCCGGGGGGGCGGGGAGCACAGATACGCAGTATTTT | CASSPGGAGSTDTQYF
. | TRBJ1-1 | . | TRBV25-1 | TGTGCCAGCAGTGTCTACGGGATGAGGGCTGAAGCTTTCTTT | CASSVYGMRAEAFF
many | TRBJ2-1 | TRBD1 | TRBV20-1 | TGCAGTCACTCGGGACAGGGCTACAATGAGCAGTTCTTC | CSHSGQGYNEQFF
. | TRBJ1-1 | TRBD1 | TRBV28 | TGTGCCACCAAACAGGGGGGCACTGAAGCTTTCTTT | CATKQGGTEAFF
. | TRBJ2-1 | TRBD1 | TRBV7-8 | TGTGCCAGCAGCCCCCGACAGGGGATGTACAATGAGCAGTTCTTC | CASSPRQGMYNEQFF
few | TRBJ2-3 | TRBD2 | TRBV5-1 | TGCGCCAGCAGCTTTTCCACCGGGGGGGGCACAGATACGCAGTATTTT | CASSFSTGGGTDTQYF
. | TRBJ2-6 | . | TRBV21-1 | TGTGCCAGCAGCAAATGGGGGATCTCTGGGGCCAACGTCCTGACTTTC | CASSKWGISGANVLTF
few | TRBJ2-7 | . | TRBV7-7 | TGTGCTAGCAGCTTCTCCCCAGGGGGGAATGAGCAGTACTTC | CASSFSPGGNEQYF
. | TRBJ2-7 | . | TRBV6-6 | TGTGCCAGCAGGGGGGACGCCGTCTCCTACGAGCAGTACTTC | CASRGDAVSYEQYF
. | TRBJ2-7 | . | TRBV20-1 | TGCAGTGCTAGGGGGACAAGGAGCTCCTACGAGCAGTACTTC | CSARGTRSSYEQYF
. | TRBJ1-1 | TRBD1 | TRBV18 | TGTGCCAGCTCACCAGGACAGGGGGCATTGGACACTGAAGCTTTCTTT | CASSPGQGALDTEAFF
many | TRBJ2-7 | . | TRBV6-6 | TGTGCCAGCAGTTACCCGGGGGATACCTACGAGCAGTACTTC | CASSYPGDTYEQYF
. | TRBJ2-1 | TRBD2 | TRBV6-5 | TGTGCCAGCAGCCTCTTAGCGGGGGCAAGGAATGAGCAGTTCTTC | CASSLLAGARNEQFF
few | TRBJ2-3 | TRBD2 | TRBV20-1 | TGCAGTGCTAGTTTCCCTAGCGGTACAGATACGCAGTATTTT | CSASFPSGTDTQYF
. | TRBJ2-3 | TRBD1 | TRBV7-9 | TGTGCCAGCAGCACCAGGACAGGGGGGGCTACAGATACGCAGTATTTT | CASSTRTGGATDTQYF
. | TRBJ2-1 | . | TRBV12-3/TRBV12-4 | TGTGCCAGCACCCCGGAGAGCGGGCGATACAATGAGCAGTTCTTC | CASTPESGRYNEQFF
. | TRBJ2-1 | TRBD2 | TRBV20-1 | TGCAGTGCTAGACTAGCGGGAGCCAGGAATGAGCAGTTCTTC | CSARLAGARNEQFF
. | TRBJ2-7 | . | TRBV3-1 | TGTGCCAGCAGCCAAAGCAGGACTGACTCCTACGAGCAGTACTTC | CASSQSRTDSYEQYF
few | TRBJ2-6 | . | TRBV20-1 | TGCAGTGCTAGAGGAAACTCTGGGGCCAACGTCCTGACTTTC | CSARGNSGANVLTF
. | TRBJ2-7 | . | TRBV7-9 | TGTGCCAGCAGCTTAGCCCAGGGGGAGGGCTACGAGCAGTACTTC | CASSLAQGEGYEQYF
. | TRBJ2-3 | TRBD2 | TRBV27 | TGTGCCAGCAGTTCCCGGACTAGCGGGATTGGAAATACGCAGTATTTT | CASSSRTSGIGNTQYF
. | TRBJ2-1 | . | TRBV10-3 | TGTGCCATCAGGCAGAGGGGGGGCCATGAGCAGTTCTTC | CAIRQRGGHEQFF
few | TRBJ2-5 | TRBD2 | TRBV15 | TGTGCCACCAGGACTAGCGGGAGGTTGTACCAAGAGACCCAGTACTTC | CATRTSGRLYQETQYF
few | TRBJ1-2 | . | TRBV2 | TGTGCCAGCAGTGATGTAGGGAACTCTGGCTACACCTTC | CASSDVGNSGYTF
. | TRBJ1-4 | . | TRBV12-3/TRBV12-4 | TGTGCCAGCACCCCGACCCCAGGGACGAATGAAAAACTGTTTTTT | CASTPTPGTNEKLFF
few | TRBJ1-2 | . | TRBV20-1 | TGCAGTGCTAGGGGGGACGATAGGAACTATGGCTACACCTTC | CSARGDDRNYGYTF
once | TRBJ1-2 | . | TRBV11-2 | TGTGCCAGCAGCCACTTCCAGCAAGGCTACACCTTC | CASSHFQQGYTF
. | TRBJ2-2 | TRBD2 | TRBV20-1 | TGCAGTGCTTACCTAGCGGGGGGTGCCGGGGAGCTGTTTTTT | CSAYLAGGAGELFF
few | TRBJ2-7 | TRBD2 | TRBV29-1 | TGCAGCGTTGAGAAAACAGCGGGAGGCAATGAGCAGTACTTC | CSVEKTAGGNEQYF
once | TRBJ2-7 | . | TRBV29-1 | TGCAGCGTTGAGTATGCAGGGCGATACGAGCAGTACTTC | CSVEYAGRYEQYF
few | TRBJ2-1 | . | TRBV21-1 | TGTGCCAGCAGCAAAGTATGCGGGAGAGTAAATGAGCAGTTCTTC | CASSKVCGRVNEQFF
few | TRBJ2-1 | . | TRBV20-1 | TGCAGTGCTAGCGGCCTAGCGCACGAGCAGTTCTTC | CSASGLAHEQFF
. | TRBJ1-2 | TRBD1 | TRBV5-1 | TGCGCCAGCAGCTTAACCCAGGGGACAGGCTATGGCTACACCTTC | CASSLTQGTGYGYTF
once | TRBJ1-4 | . | TRBV20-1 | TGCAGTGCCCATCTTTCAGCAGGGGACCGCAGGGCAACTGAAAAACTGTTTTTT | CSAHLSAGDRRATEKLFF
. | TRBJ2-5 | TRBD2 | TRBV3-1 | TGTGCCAGCAGCCGGGGTATGGTCCTAGCGGGAGTTGAAGAGACCCAGTACTTC | CASSRGMVLAGVEETQYF
few | TRBJ2-7 | . | TRBV7-2 | TGTGCCAGCAGTTTGGGGGACGGGCCCCACGAGCAGTACTTC | CASSLGDGPHEQYF
. | TRBJ2-7 | TRBD1 | TRBV20-1 | TGCAGTGCTAGAGTCCCGCCGGGACAGGTGGGAGAGCAGTACTTC | CSARVPPGQVGEQYF